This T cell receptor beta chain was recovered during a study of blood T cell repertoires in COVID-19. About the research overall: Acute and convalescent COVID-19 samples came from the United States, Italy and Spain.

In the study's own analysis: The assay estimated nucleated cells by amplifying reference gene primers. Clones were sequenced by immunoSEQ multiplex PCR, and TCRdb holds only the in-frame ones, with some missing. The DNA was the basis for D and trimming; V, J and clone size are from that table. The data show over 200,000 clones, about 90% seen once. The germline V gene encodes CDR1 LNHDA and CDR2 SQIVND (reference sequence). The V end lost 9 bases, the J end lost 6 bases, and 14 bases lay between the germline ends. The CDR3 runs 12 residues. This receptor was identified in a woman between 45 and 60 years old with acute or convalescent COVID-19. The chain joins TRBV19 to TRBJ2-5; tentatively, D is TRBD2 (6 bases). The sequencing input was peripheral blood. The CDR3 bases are TGTGCCAGCGAAGGGGACTCCCAGACCCAGTACTTC. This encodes CASEGDSQTQYF.